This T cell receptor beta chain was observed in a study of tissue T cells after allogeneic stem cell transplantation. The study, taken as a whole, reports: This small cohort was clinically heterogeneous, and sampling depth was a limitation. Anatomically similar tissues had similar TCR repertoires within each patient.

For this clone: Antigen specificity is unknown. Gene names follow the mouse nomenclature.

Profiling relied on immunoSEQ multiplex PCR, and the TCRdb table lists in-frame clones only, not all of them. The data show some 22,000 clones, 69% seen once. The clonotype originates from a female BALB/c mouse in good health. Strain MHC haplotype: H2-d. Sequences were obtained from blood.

Partial CDR3 DNA: TGTGCAAGCAGCTTAGATAGCCATGAACAGTAC. It translates to CASSLDSHEQY. The complete CDR3 reads CASSLDSHEQYF. The chain is built from TRBV16 and TRBJ2-7, with D uncertain. The CDR3 is cut off 1 residue early in the read; its end comes from the germline J gene. Germline CDR1 and CDR2: SGHSA and FRNQAP. Trimming shortened V by 0 bases and J by 5 bases, and 5 bases separated the two germline ends. CDR3 length: 12 residues.